This entry lists 14 T cell receptor beta chains sequenced from one sample in a study of neurological immune-mediated disorders. The time point was: longitudinal time-point 2. In TCRdb, the 5' RACE reads were re-called with MiXCR into one record per CDR3 protein. The sample lists roughly 80,000 distinct CDR3 sequences, around 6% occurring once. The sample consisted of PBMCs. These receptors originate from a woman aged 60-75 years with multiple sclerosis.

This clonotype was picked up a small number of times. The chain recombines TRBV28 with TRBJ1-5, with TRBD1 identical over 9 bases. Germline values: CDR1 MDHEN, CDR2 SYDVKM. Losses at the gene ends were 3 bases for V and 6 bases for J; bases not matched to a gene: 3. The CDR3 sequence is 14 residues long. CDR3 loop: CASSLRTGAQPQHF. The CDR3 DNA reads TGTGCCAGCAGTTTGAGGACAGGGGCTCAGCCCCAGCATTTT.

This clonotype was recorded many times. The rearrangement uses TRBV20-1 and TRBJ2-2; D not resolved. Between the trimmed V and J ends, which lost 6 bases and 0 bases, there was a span of 8 bases. This CDR3 has 13 residues. The germline V gene has CDR1 DFQATT and CDR2 SNEGSKA (reference sequence). CDR3 residues: CSAPAPNTGELFF. DNA of the CDR3: TGCAGTGCCCCCGCCCCGAACACCGGGGAGCTGTTTTTT.

This clonotype was seen more than once but under ten times. The junction does not match germline at one end; this may be a read error. The CDR3: CASSQGGSSQETQYF. The CDR3 region has the DNA TGTGCTAGCAGCCAGGGCGGGTCATCCCAAGAGACCCAGTACTTC. The chain uses TRBV7-7 and TRBJ2-5; D is perhaps TRBD1 or TRBD2 (5 bases each). This CDR3 is built from 15 residues. In germline, CDR1 is SSHAT, CDR2 FNYEAQ (reference sequence).

As for this clonotype: This is likely a read error, given that the CDR3 carries no conserved phenylalanine or tryptophan at its end. The chain employs TRBV5-1 and TRBJ1-1, with 7 bases aligning to TRBD1. The CDR3 spans 14 residues. CDR1 and CDR2 from the germline V gene are SGHRS and YFSETQ. With V trimmed by 0 bases and J by 5 bases, 4 bases remained unmatched. CDR3 sequence: CASSLVGGGTEAFS. CDR3 nucleotides: TGCGCCAGCAGCTTGGTAGGGGGCGGAACTGAAGCTTTCTCT.

This clonotype was detected ten times or more. The rearrangement joins TRBV7-9 to TRBJ2-3, with D perhaps TRBD1 (5 bases). The CDR3 is made up of 15 amino acids. Germline CDR1 SEHNR, CDR2 FQNEAQ (reference sequence). Trimming stripped 8 bases from V and 5 bases from J, with 20 bases between. CDR3 sequence (DNA): TGTGCCAGCCTGTCGACAGTTGAGACAGTAGATACGCAGTATTTT. Its translation: CASLSTVETVDTQYF.

This clonotype was recorded many times. The V call is TRBV10-3, the J call TRBJ1-1; D is unresolved. CDR1 and CDR2 from the germline V gene are ENHRY and SYGVKD. V was clipped by 4 bases and J by 2 bases, with 14 bases between them. The CDR3 loop spans 15 amino acids. CDR3 in amino acids: CAISATSPGNTEAFF. CDR3 nucleotide sequence: TGTGCCATCAGTGCCACCTCCCCGGGAAACACTGAAGCTTTCTTT.

By proportion, this clonotype is medium-sized. The J gene is TRBJ1-1, the V gene TRBV7-8; 12 bases agree with TRBD1. V shed 5 bases, J shed 7 bases, and the junction held 5 bases outside the gene matches. CDR3 length: 14 residues. Germline CDR1 and CDR2: SGHVS and FQNEAQ. Here the CDR3 reads CASSSGTGGDEAFF. CDR3 in DNA: TGTGCCAGCAGCAGCGGGACAGGGGGCGATGAAGCTTTCTTT.

This clonotype came up many times. The chain uses TRBV7-8 and TRBJ2-3; D might be TRBD1 or TRBD2, each matching 5 bases. The CDR3 runs to 15 residues. Deletions cut 1 base from V and 6 bases from J, with 14 bases between. CDR1 is SGHVS and CDR2 is FQNEAQ in the germline V gene. CDR3 loop: CASSLVRDPLDTQYF. CDR3 DNA: TGTGCCAGCAGCTTAGTCCGGGACCCCCTGGATACGCAGTATTTT. The whole variable domain, filled in from reference TRBV7-8 and TRBJ2-3, reads GAGVSQSPRYKVAKRGQDVALRCDPISGHVSLFWYQQALGQGPEFLTYFQNEAQLDKSGLPSDRFFAERPEGSVSTLKIQRTQQEDSAVYLCASSLVRDPLDTQYFGPGTRLTVL.

Here the CDR3 reads CATSLGGGAKQPQHF. CDR3 DNA: TGTGCCACCAGCCTGGGTGGGGGGGCGAAACAGCCCCAGCATTTT. The chain carries TRBV24-1 and TRBJ1-5, with D maybe TRBD1 (6 bases). Germline CDR1 KGHDR, CDR2 SFDVKD. The CDR3 sequence is 15 residues long. V was clipped by 7 bases and J by 7 bases, with 19 bases between them.

This clonotype has ten or more counts. The chain employs TRBV18 and TRBJ1-3; D remains ambiguous. Trimming took off 6 bases at V and 1 base at J, with 10 bases between the two ends. There are 14 residues in the CDR3. Per the germline V gene, CDR1 is KGHSH and CDR2 is LQKENI. In nucleotides, the CDR3 is TGTGCCAGCTCCCATGGGCCGTCTGGAAACACCATATATTTT. It codes for CASSHGPSGNTIYF.

This clonotype has a count of ten or more. V is TRBV29-1 and J is TRBJ2-5; D not resolved. This CDR3 comprises 13 residues. Germline V gives CDR1 SQVTM, CDR2 ANQGSEA. Trimming removed 0 bases from V and 5 bases from J, with 10 bases in between. The CDR3 bases are TGCAGCGTTGAAGATATGGGCGTTGAGACCCAGTACTTC. This gives the protein CSVEDMGVETQYF.

This clonotype was seen repeatedly, ten times or more. J is TRBJ1-1 and V is TRBV29-1, with 10 bases aligning to TRBD1. Losses at the gene ends were 4 bases for V and 5 bases for J; bases not matched to a gene: 7. Per germline, CDR1 SQVTM and CDR2 ANQGSEA. The CDR3 consists of 14 residues. The CDR3 reads CSVVPGQGRTEAFF. CDR3 coding DNA: TGCAGCGTTGTCCCGGGACAGGGGAGGACTGAAGCTTTCTTT. Looking up the rest from reference TRBV29-1 and TRBJ1-1 gives the full variable domain: SAVISQKPSRDICQRGTSLTIQCQVDSQVTMMFWYRQQPGQSLTLIATANQGSEATYESGFVIDKFPISRPNLTFSTLTVSNMSPEDSSIYLCSVVPGQGRTEAFFGQGTRLTVV.

This clonotype was counted many times. The rearrangement uses TRBV5-1 and TRBJ2-1; the D gene is possibly TRBD2 (7 bases). V was pared by 0 bases and J by 8 bases, with 15 bases between. The germline V gene has CDR1 SGHRS and CDR2 YFSETQ. This CDR3 region has 15 residues. The CDR3 sequence is CASSLVGGGADEQFF. Here the CDR3 DNA reads TGCGCCAGCAGCTTGGTGGGAGGGGGAGCGGATGAGCAGTTCTTC. Supplemented by reference TRBV5-1 and TRBJ2-1, the full variable domain reads KAGVTQTPRYLIKTRGQQVTLSCSPISGHRSVSWYQQTPGQGLQFLFEYFSETQRNKGNFPGRFSGRQFSNSRSEMNVSTLELGDSALYLCASSLVGGGADEQFFGPGTRLTVL.

Many counts were recorded for this clonotype. The chain employs TRBV5-1 and TRBJ1-6; TRBD1 matches at 7 bases. Germline V gives CDR1 SGHRS, CDR2 YFSETQ. The V and J ends lost 7 bases and 10 bases, in that order; junction bases with no gene match: 14. This CDR3 region has 15 residues. In nucleotides, the CDR3 is TGCGCCAGCTCTGCGGGGGACAGATTTTACTCACCCCTCCACTTT. Amino acids: CASSAGDRFYSPLHF.